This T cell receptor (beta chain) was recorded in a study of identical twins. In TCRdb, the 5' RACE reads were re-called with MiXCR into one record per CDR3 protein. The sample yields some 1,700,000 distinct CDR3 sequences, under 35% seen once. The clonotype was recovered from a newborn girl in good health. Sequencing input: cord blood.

CDR3 amino acids: CASSLPGQANSRGYTF. As DNA, the CDR3 is TGTGCCAGCAGTTTGCCGGGACAGGCGAACTCCAGGGGCTACACCTTC. The chain combines TRBV12-3 or TRBV12-4 with TRBJ1-2; 8 nucleotides line up with TRBD1. This CDR3 contains 16 residues. V dropped 3 bases and J dropped 8; count of bases not matched to a gene: 14.